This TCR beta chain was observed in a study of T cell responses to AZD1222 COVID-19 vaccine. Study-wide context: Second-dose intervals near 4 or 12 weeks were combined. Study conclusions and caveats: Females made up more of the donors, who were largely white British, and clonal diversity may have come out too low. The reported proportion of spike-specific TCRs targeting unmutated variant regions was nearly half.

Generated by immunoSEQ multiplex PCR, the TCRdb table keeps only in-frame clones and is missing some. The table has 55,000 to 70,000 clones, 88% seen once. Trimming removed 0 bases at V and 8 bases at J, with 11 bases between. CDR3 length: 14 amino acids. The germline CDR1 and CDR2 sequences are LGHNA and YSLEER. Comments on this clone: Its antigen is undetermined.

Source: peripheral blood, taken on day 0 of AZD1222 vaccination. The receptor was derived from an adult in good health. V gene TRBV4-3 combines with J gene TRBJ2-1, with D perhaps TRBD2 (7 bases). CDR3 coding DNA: TGCGCCAGCAGCCAAGATCCGGGGGGCTATGAGCAGTTCTTC. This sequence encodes CASSQDPGGYEQFF.